This T cell receptor (beta chain) derives from a study of blood T cell repertoires in COVID-19. Assay: immunoSEQ multiplex PCR; the TCRdb copy retains only in-frame clones and omits some. The profile shows 200,000 or so clones, roughly 90% of them singletons. With 5 bases clipped from V and 0 bases from J, the junction kept 3 bases outside the gene matches. Germline loops: CDR1 MRHNA, CDR2 SNTAGT. The CDR3 loop spans 16 amino acids. V is TRBV6-4 and J is TRBJ2-2, with 10 bases aligning to TRBD2. The clonotype originates from a man in his 60s with COVID-19, enrolled during active disease. The specimen sequenced was peripheral blood. The CDR3 here is CASSRLAGSNTGELFF. CDR3 DNA sequence: TGTGCCAGCAGTCGACTAGCGGGTTCGAACACCGGGGAGCTGTTTTTT.